These T cell receptor beta chains were read from a single sample in a study of control samples from healthy donors and cancer patients. The repertoire was sequenced with immunoSEQ multiplex PCR; TCRdb's copy has only in-frame clones and lacks some. The table includes more than 12,000 clones, around three quarters detected once. Sequencing used formalin-fixed, paraffin-embedded tissue. These receptors originate from a female donor with lung cancer. CDR3s include the opening cysteine and the closing phenylalanine or tryptophan. A D gene is named only where the DNA matches it firmly. Clone size is given for some rows only: seen once, a few or many times, or a class if the clone is expanded.

j_call | clone_size | d_call | v_call | cdr3_aa | cdr3_nt
TRBJ2-2 | once | - | TRBV9 | CACGDTGELFF | TGTGCCTGCGGGGACACCGGGGAGCTGTTTTTT
TRBJ2-7 | few | - | TRBV2 | CASSEFSGREFYEQYF | TGTGCCAGCAGTGAATTTTCCGGCAGGGAATTCTACGAGCAGTACTTC
TRBJ1-1 | - | TRBD1 | TRBV9 | CASSSRQGIGTEAFF | TGTGCCAGCAGCTCCCGACAGGGGATCGGCACTGAAGCTTTCTTT
TRBJ1-2 | - | TRBD1 | TRBV19 | CASTLTPGQGMRYTF | TGTGCCAGTACCCTCACACCGGGACAGGGTATGCGCTACACCTTC
TRBJ2-1 | once | - | TRBV19 | CASSIKVSSYNEQFF | TGTGCCAGTAGTATAAAGGTTAGCTCCTACAATGAGCAGTTCTTC
TRBJ2-1 | - | - | TRBV14 | CASSQDGSQGGWNEQFF | TGTGCCAGCAGCCAAGATGGGTCTCAGGGTGGATGGAATGAGCAGTTCTTC
TRBJ2-4 | - | - | TRBV12-3/TRBV12-4 | CASSSREGFQYF | TGTGCCAGCAGTAGTAGAGAGGGCTTTCAGTACTTC
TRBJ2-7 | - | - | TRBV5-1 | CASSLSGSFYEQYF | TGCGCCAGCAGCTTGTCGGGCAGCTTCTACGAGCAGTACTTC
TRBJ2-5 | few | - | TRBV10-3 | CAISEMETQYF | TGTGCCATCAGTGAGATGGAGACCCAGTACTTC
TRBJ1-2 | - | TRBD1 | TRBV27 | CASSSHRGGGLYGYTF | TGTGCCAGCAGTTCCCACAGGGGAGGGGGCCTCTATGGCTACACCTTC
TRBJ2-1 | once | - | TRBV4-1 | CASSQDPGNEQFF | TGCGCCAGCAGCCAAGATCCGGGGAACGAGCAGTTCTTC
TRBJ2-1 | once | TRBD2 | TRBV9 | CASSQGLAGGYEQFF | TGTGCCAGCAGCCAAGGACTAGCGGGAGGATACGAGCAGTTCTTC
TRBJ1-2 | - | - | TRBV24-1 | CATSDPRYGGGYTF | TGTGCCACCAGTGACCCCCGGTACGGGGGAGGCTACACCTTC